The sequence of this T cell receptor beta chain was determined in a study of shared clonotypes between healthy human individuals. Study-wide findings and caveats: The study's rarefaction showed incomplete sorted-subset sequencing despite large depth.

This CDR3 contains 16 residues. Trimming at V came to 3 bases and at J to 3 bases, leaving 6 bases not matched to a gene. Looked up from germline, CDR1 is SGDLS and CDR2 is YYNGEE. Worth noting for this clone: Its cognate antigen is unknown.

Original analysis: In the immunoSEQ data, sequences were junction-only and lacked quality scores, so filtering differed. Data came from immunoSEQ multiplex PCR; TCRdb stores just in-frame clones and leaves some out. V, J and clone size derive from that table, while D and trimming were established from the DNA sequence. Altogether some 2 million clones are present, approximately 94% being singletons, with the ten largest covering 1.2%. CD45RO-negative cells were positively selected for CCR7, leaving out terminally differentiated effector memory CD45RA+ cells. Sequences were obtained from naive CD8+ T cells sorted from blood. The J gene is TRBJ2-3, the V gene TRBV9, with TRBD2 matching over 11 bases. This clonotype originated in a man aged 18-30 years in good health. The CDR3: CASSGTSGRSTDTQYF. The CDR3 DNA sequence: TGTGCCAGCAGCGGAACTAGCGGGAGAAGTACAGATACGCAGTATTTT. The entire variable domain, with the rest obtained from reference TRBV9 and TRBJ2-3, is as follows: DSGVTQTPKHLITATGQRVTLRCSPRSGDLSVYWYQQSLDQGLQFLIQYYNGEERAKGNILERFSAQQFPDLHSELNLSSLELGDSALYFCASSGTSGRSTDTQYFGPGTRLTVL.